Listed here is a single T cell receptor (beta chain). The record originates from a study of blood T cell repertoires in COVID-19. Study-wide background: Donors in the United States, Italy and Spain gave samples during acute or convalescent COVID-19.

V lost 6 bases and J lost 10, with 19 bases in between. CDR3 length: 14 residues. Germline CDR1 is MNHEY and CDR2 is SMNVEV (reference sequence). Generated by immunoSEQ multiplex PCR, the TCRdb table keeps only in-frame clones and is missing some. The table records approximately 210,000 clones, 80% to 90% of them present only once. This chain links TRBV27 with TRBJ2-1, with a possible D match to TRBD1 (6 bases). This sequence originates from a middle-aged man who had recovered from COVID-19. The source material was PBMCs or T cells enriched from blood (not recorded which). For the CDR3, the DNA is TGTGCCAGCAGACCACAGGGTGTTGTCGGCGAGCAGTTCTTC. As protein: CASRPQGVVGEQFF.